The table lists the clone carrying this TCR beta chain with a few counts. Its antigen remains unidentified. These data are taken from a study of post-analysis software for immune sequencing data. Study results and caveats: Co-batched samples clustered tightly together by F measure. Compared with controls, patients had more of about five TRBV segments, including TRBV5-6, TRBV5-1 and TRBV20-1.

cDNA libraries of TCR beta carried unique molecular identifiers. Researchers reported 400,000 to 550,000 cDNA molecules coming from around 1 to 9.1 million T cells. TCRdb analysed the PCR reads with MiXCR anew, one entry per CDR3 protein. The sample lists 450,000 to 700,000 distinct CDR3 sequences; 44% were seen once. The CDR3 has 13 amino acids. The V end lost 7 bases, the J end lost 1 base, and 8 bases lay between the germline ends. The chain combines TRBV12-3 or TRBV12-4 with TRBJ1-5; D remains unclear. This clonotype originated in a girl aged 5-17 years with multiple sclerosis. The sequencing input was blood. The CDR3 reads CASKSESNQPQHF. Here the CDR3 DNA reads TGTGCCAGCAAATCGGAAAGCAATCAGCCCCAGCATTTT.